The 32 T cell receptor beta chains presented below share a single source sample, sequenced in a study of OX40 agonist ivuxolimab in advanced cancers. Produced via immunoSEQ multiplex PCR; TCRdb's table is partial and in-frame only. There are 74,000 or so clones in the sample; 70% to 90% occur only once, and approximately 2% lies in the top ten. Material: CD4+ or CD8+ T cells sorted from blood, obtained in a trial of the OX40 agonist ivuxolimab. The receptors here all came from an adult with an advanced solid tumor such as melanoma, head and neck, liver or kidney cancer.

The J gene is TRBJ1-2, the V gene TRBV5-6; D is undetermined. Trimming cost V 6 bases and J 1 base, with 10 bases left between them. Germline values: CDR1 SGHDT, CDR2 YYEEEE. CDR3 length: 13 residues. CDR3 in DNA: TGTGCCAGCACCTCTCCGTATAACTATGGCTACACCTTC. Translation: CASTSPYNYGYTF.

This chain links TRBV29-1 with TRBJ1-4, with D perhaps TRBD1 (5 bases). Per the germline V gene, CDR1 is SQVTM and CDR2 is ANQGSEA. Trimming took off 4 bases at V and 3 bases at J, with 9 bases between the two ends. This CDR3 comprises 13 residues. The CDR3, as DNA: TGCAGCGTTGTAATAGGGGCTAATGAAAAACTGTTTTTT. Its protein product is CSVVIGANEKLFF.

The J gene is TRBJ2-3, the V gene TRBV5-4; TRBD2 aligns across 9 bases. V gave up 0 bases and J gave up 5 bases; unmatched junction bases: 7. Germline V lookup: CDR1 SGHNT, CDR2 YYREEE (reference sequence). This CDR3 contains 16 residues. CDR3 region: CASSLEGTLAGDTQYF. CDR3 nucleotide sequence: TGTGCCAGCAGCTTGGAGGGGACACTAGCGGGAGATACGCAGTATTTT.

CDR3 sequence reads: CASSPSATNEKLFF. CDR3 DNA: TGTGCCAGCAGCCCTAGTGCAACTAATGAAAAACTGTTTTTT. The genes are TRBV7-6 and TRBJ1-4, with D uncertain. Germline values: CDR1 SGHVS, CDR2 FNYEAQ. Trimming stripped 5 bases from V and 0 bases from J, with 7 bases between. This CDR3 contains 14 residues. The entire variable domain, with the rest obtained from reference TRBV7-6 and TRBJ1-4, is as follows: GAGVSQSPRYKVTKRGQDVALRCDPISGHVSLYWYRQALGQGPEFLTYFNYEAQQDKSGLPNDRFSAERPEGSISTLTIQRTEQRDSAMYRCASSPSATNEKLFFGSGTQLSVL.

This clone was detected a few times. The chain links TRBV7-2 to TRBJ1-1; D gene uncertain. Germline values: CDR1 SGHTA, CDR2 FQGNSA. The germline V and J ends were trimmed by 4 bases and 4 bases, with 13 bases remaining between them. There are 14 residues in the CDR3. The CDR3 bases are TGTGCCAGCAGCTGGGCCGGGATGGGCACTGAAGCTTTCTTT. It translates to CASSWAGMGTEAFF.

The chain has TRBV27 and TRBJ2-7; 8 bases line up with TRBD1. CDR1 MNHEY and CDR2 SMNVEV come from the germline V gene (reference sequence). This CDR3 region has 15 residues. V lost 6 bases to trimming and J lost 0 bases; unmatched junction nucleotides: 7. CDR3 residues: CASREDRGSSYEQYF. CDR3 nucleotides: TGTGCCAGCAGAGAAGACAGGGGAAGCTCCTACGAGCAGTACTTC.

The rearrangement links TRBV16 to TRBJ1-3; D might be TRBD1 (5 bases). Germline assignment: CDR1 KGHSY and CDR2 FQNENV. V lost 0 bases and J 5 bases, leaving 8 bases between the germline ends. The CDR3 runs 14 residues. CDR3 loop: CASSQSQGRNTIYF. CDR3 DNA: TGTGCCAGCAGCCAATCTCAGGGAAGAAACACCATATATTTT.

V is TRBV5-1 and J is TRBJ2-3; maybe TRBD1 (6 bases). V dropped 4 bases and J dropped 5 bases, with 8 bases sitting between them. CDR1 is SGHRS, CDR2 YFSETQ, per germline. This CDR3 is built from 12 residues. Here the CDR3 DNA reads TGCGCCAGCAGCAGGGGACAAGATACGCAGTATTTT. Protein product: CASSRGQDTQYF.

Here the CDR3 DNA reads TGTGCCTGGAGCCGACAGTTGAATGGCTACACCTTC. Translating it yields CAWSRQLNGYTF. The V and J genes are TRBV30 and TRBJ1-2; D is possibly TRBD1 (5 bases). Germline values: CDR1 GTSNPN, CDR2 SVGIG (reference sequence). Trimming removed 3 bases at V and 6 bases at J, with 11 bases between. The CDR3 has 12 amino acids.

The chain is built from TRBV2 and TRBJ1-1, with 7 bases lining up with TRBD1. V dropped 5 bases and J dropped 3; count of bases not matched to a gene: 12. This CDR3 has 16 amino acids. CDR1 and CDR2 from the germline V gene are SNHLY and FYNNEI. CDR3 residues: CASSPQGSQTDTEAFF. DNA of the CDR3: TGTGCCAGCAGTCCACAGGGGTCCCAAACGGACACTGAAGCTTTCTTT.

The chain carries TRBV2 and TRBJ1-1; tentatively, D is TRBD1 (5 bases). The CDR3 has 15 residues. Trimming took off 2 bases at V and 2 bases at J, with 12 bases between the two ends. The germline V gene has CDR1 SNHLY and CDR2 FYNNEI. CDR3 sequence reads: CASSERRGTNTEAFF. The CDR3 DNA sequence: TGTGCCAGCAGTGAACGGCGAGGGACTAACACTGAAGCTTTCTTT.

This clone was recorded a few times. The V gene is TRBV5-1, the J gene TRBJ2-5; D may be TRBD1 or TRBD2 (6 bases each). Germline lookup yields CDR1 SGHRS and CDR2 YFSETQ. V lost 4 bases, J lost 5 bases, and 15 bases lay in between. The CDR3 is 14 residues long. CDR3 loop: CASSRIVGGETQYF. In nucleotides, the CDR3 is TGCGCCAGCAGCCGTATTGTAGGGGGGGAGACCCAGTACTTC.

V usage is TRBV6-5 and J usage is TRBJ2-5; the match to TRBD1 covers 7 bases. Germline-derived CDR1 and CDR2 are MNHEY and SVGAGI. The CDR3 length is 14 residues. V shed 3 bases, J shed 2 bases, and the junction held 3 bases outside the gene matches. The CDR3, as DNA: TGTGCCAGCAGTTATCGGGACAGTCAAGAGACCCAGTACTTC. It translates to CASSYRDSQETQYF.

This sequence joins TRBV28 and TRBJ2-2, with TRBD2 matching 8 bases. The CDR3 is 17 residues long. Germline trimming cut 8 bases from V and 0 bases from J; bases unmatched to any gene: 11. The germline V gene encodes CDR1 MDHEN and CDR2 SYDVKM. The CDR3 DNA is TGTGCCAGCGGGGGTTCGGCGGGAGGACCGAACACCGGGGAGCTGTTTTTT. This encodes CASGGSAGGPNTGELFF.

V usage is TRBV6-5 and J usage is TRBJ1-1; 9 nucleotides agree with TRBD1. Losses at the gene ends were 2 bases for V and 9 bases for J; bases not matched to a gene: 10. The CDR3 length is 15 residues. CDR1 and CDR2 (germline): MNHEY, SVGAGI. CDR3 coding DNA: TGTGCCAGCAGTTACGCGGGGACAGGGAGTAGGCAAGCTTTCTTT. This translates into CASSYAGTGSRQAFF.

CDR3 region: CATSRDTVNSGNTIYF. CDR3 nucleotide sequence: TGTGCCACCAGCAGAGATACGGTAAACTCTGGAAACACCATATATTTT. The chain carries TRBV15 and TRBJ1-3, with unresolved D. The CDR3 sequence is 16 residues long. V lost 0 bases, J lost 0 bases, and 9 bases lay in between. Germline assignment: CDR1 LNHNV and CDR2 YYDKDF (reference sequence).

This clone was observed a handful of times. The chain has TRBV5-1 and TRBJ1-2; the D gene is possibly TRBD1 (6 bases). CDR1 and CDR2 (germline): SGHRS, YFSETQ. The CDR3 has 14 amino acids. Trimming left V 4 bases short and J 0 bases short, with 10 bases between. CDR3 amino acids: CASSVTGANYGYTF. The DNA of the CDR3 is TGCGCCAGCAGCGTGACAGGAGCTAACTATGGCTACACCTTC.

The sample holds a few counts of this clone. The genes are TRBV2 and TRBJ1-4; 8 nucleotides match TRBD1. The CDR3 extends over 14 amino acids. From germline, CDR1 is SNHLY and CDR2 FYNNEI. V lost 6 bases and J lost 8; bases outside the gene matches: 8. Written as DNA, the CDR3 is TGTGCCAGCAGCGTCAGGGGGCATGGAGAAAAACTGTTTTTT. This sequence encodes CASSVRGHGEKLFF.

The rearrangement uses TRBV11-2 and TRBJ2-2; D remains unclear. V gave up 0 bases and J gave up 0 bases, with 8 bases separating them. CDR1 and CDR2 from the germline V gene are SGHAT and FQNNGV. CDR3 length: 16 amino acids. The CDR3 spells CASSLDRPPNTGELFF. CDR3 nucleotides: TGTGCCAGCAGCTTAGACAGACCTCCGAACACCGGGGAGCTGTTTTTT.

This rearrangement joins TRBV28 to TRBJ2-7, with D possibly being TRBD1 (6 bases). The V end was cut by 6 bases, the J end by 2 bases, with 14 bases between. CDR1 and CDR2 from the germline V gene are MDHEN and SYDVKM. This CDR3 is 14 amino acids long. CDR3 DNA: TGTGCCAGCAGGCCGACAGGTACTACCTACGAGCAGTACTTC. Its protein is CASRPTGTTYEQYF.

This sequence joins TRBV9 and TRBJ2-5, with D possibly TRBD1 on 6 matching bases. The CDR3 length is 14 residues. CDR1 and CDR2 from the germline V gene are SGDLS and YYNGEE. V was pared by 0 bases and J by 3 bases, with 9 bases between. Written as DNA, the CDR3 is TGTGCCAGCAGCGTAGCGGACAGAAAAGAGACCCAGTACTTC. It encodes CASSVADRKETQYF. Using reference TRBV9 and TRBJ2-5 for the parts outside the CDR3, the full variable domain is DSGVTQTPKHLITATGQRVTLRCSPRSGDLSVYWYQQSLDQGLQFLIQYYNGEERAKGNILERFSAQQFPDLHSELNLSSLELGDSALYFCASSVADRKETQYFGPGTRLLVL.

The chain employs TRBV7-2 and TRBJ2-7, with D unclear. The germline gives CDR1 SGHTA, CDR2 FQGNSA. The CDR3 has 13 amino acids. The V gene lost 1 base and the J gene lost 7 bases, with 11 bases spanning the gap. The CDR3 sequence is CASSLGGFGEQYF. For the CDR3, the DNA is TGTGCCAGCAGCTTAGGCGGTTTCGGGGAGCAGTACTTC.

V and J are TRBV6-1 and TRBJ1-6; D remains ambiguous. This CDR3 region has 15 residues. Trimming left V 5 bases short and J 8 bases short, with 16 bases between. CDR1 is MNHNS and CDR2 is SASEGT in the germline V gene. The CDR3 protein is CASSPREGRDSPLHF. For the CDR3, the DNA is TGTGCCAGCAGTCCGAGGGAGGGAAGGGATTCACCCCTCCACTTT.

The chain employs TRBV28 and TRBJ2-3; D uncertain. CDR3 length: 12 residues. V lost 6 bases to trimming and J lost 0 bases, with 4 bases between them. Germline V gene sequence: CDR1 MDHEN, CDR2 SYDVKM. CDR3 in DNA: TGTGCCAGCAGCTACAGCACAGATACGCAGTATTTT. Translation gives CASSYSTDTQYF.

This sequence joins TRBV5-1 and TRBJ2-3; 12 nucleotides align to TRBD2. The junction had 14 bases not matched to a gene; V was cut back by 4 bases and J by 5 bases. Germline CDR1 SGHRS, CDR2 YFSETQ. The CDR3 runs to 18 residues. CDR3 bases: TGCGCCAGCAGCCTATTGACTAGCGGGAGATATGGTATAGATACGCAGTATTTT. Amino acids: CASSLLTSGRYGIDTQYF.

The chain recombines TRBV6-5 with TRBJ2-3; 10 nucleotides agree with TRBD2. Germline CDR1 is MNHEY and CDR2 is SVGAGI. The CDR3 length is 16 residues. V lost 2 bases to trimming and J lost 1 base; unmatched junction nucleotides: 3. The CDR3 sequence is CASSYRSGRGTDTQYF. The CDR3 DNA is TGTGCCAGCAGTTACCGGAGCGGGAGGGGCACAGATACGCAGTATTTT.

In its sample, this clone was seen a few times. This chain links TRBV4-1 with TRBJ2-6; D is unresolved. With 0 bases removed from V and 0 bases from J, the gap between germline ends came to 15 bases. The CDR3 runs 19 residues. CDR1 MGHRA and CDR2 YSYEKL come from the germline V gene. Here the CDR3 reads CASSQDTGRTLSGANVLTF. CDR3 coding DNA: TGCGCCAGCAGCCAAGATACCGGACGGACCCTCTCTGGGGCCAACGTCCTGACTTTC.

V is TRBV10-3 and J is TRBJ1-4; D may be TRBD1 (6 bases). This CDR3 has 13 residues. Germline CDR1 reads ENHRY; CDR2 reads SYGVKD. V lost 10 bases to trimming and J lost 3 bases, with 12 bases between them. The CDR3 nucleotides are TGTGCCACCCAACAGGGACCTAATGAAAAACTGTTTTTT. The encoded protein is CATQQGPNEKLFF.

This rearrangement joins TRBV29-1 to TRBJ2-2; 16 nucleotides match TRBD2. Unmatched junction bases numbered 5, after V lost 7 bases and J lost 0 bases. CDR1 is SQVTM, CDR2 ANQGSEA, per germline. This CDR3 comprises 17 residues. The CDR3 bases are TGCAGCGCCGGGGGACTAGCGGGAGGGACGAACACCGGGGAGCTGTTTTTT. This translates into CSAGGLAGGTNTGELFF.

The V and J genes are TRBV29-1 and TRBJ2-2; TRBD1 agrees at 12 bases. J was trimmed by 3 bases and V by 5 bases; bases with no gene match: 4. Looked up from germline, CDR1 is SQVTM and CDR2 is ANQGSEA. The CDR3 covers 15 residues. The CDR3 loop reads CSVSGTGGYTGELFF. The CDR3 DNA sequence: TGCAGCGTTTCCGGGACAGGGGGCTACACCGGGGAGCTGTTTTTT.

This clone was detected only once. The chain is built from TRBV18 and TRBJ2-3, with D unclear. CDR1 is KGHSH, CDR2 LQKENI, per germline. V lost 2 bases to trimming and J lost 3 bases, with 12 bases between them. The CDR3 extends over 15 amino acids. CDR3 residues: CASSPGSQATDTQYF. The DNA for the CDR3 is TGTGCCAGCTCACCAGGGTCCCAGGCGACAGATACGCAGTATTTT.

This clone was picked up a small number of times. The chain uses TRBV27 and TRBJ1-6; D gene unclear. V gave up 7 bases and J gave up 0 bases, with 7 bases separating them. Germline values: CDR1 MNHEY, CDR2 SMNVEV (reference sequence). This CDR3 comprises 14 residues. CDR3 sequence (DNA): TGTGCCAGCAAGTGGAGCTCCTATAATTCACCCCTCCACTTT. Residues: CASKWSSYNSPLHF.